The T cell receptor (beta chain) described here comes from a study of OX40 agonist ivuxolimab in advanced cancers. Study-level background: One patient with hepatocellular carcinoma and two with cutaneous melanoma, three in all, had partial responses. Study results and limitations: Averaging showed that CD8+ T cells had more expanded clones than CD4+ did. Low normalized T-cell clonal expansion also characterized some of the nonresponders.

Germline-derived CDR1 and CDR2 are SEHNR and FQNEAQ (reference sequence). V trimming: 10 bases; J trimming: 2 bases; junction bases outside the gene matches: 11. This CDR3 has 14 residues. Data came from immunoSEQ multiplex PCR; TCRdb stores just in-frame clones and leaves some out. The table includes about 84,000 clones, nearly 95% detected once. Points on this clone: Its target is unknown.

The sequence was obtained from an adult with an advanced solid tumor such as melanoma, head and neck, liver or kidney cancer. The chain links TRBV7-9 to TRBJ2-7, with TRBD2 identical over 7 bases. The sample consisted of CD4+ or CD8+ T cells sorted from blood, taken in a trial of the OX40 agonist ivuxolimab. The DNA for the CDR3 is TGTGCCATCCCATTGCCCGGGAGGACCTACGAGCAGTACTTC. Encoded protein: CAIPLPGRTYEQYF.